The 20 T cell receptor beta chains listed next were all sequenced from one sample in a study of blood T cell repertoires in COVID-19. The table came from immunoSEQ multiplex PCR; TCRdb's copy has only in-frame clones and leaves some out. The table lists 90,000 to 140,000 clones, 81% of them singletons. Sequenced input: peripheral blood. Every receptor here comes from a man of 80 years or more with acute or convalescent COVID-19.

The chain carries TRBV3-1 (or the pseudogene TRBV3-2) and TRBJ1-4; no clear D. CDR1 is LGHDT and CDR2 is YNNKEL in the germline V gene (reference sequence). V lost 1 base, J lost 8 bases, and 11 bases lay in between. There are 14 residues in the CDR3. CDR3 sequence reads: CASSQGLGDEKLFF. CDR3 sequence (DNA): TGTGCCAGCAGCCAAGGATTGGGAGACGAAAAACTGTTTTTT.

The rearrangement joins TRBV12-3 or TRBV12-4 to TRBJ2-7; 7 nucleotides align to TRBD1. This CDR3 contains 13 residues. The V segment lost 8 bases and the J segment 2 bases; nucleotides outside the gene matches: 6. The CDR3 sequence is CASAGTVTYEQYF. CDR3 sequence (DNA): TGTGCCAGCGCCGGGACAGTCACCTACGAGCAGTACTTC.

The rearrangement uses TRBV5-1 and TRBJ2-3; D is ambiguous. The germline CDR1 and CDR2 sequences are SGHRS and YFSETQ. The CDR3 consists of 15 residues. V gave up 0 bases and J gave up 0 bases, with 8 bases separating them. CDR3 region: CASSLGAGSTDTQYF. The CDR3, as DNA: TGCGCCAGCAGCTTGGGGGCTGGGAGCACAGATACGCAGTATTTT.

The rearrangement uses TRBV10-3 and TRBJ2-7, with 10 bases that match TRBD1. Trimming cost V 6 bases and J 4 bases; bases outside gene matches: 6. Germline V gene sequence: CDR1 ENHRY, CDR2 SYGVKD. This CDR3 spans 14 amino acids. CDR3 loop: CAIRTGTGVYEQYF. CDR3 DNA: TGTGCCATCAGGACCGGGACAGGGGTGTACGAGCAGTACTTC.

V and J are TRBV5-1 and TRBJ2-1; D might be TRBD1 (6 bases). The CDR3 has 15 residues. Trimming removed 3 bases from V and 0 bases from J, with 10 bases in between. Germline V gene lookup returns CDR1 SGHRS and CDR2 YFSETQ. The CDR3 nucleotides read TGCGCCAGCAGCTCACAGGGTCCCTCCTACAATGAGCAGTTCTTC. Encoded protein: CASSSQGPSYNEQFF.

This clone has a single count. The chain joins TRBV29-1 to TRBJ1-1, with D possibly being TRBD1 (6 bases). The length of the CDR3 is 13 residues. The V gene's germline CDR1 is SQVTM and CDR2 ANQGSEA. The V end was cut by 4 bases, the J end by 2 bases, with 11 bases between. DNA of the CDR3: TGCAGCGTTGGAGGGGGGGTTAACACTGAAGCTTTCTTT. This translates into CSVGGGVNTEAFF.

This chain links TRBV7-3 with TRBJ1-1, with D maybe TRBD1 (5 bases). CDR1 and CDR2 from the germline V gene are SGHTA and FQGTGA. Trimming took off 5 bases at V and 1 base at J, with 23 bases between the two ends. The CDR3 totals 18 residues. CDR3 region: CASSASARAVSGNTEAFF. DNA of the CDR3: TGTGCCAGCAGCGCAAGCGCCAGGGCTGTGTCGGGGAACACTGAAGCTTTCTTT.

The sample holds a few counts of this clone. The rearrangement links TRBV18 to TRBJ2-7, with 9 positions matching TRBD1. CDR3 length: 16 residues. Germline lookup yields CDR1 KGHSH and CDR2 LQKENI. V lost 2 bases to trimming and J lost 5 bases; unmatched junction nucleotides: 10. CDR3 coding DNA: TGTGCCAGCTCACCAATCTCCGGGACAGGGTTGCACGAGCAGTACTTC. It codes for CASSPISGTGLHEQYF.

The chain is built from TRBV19 and TRBJ2-1; 8 bases are shared with TRBD2. CDR3 size: 15 residues. The germline CDR1 and CDR2 sequences are LNHDA and SQIVND (reference sequence). With V trimmed by 2 bases and J by 7 bases, 7 bases remained unmatched. DNA of the CDR3: TGTGCCAGTAGTATATCTATATCGGGGGGGAATGAGCAGTTCTTC. Encoded protein: CASSISISGGNEQFF.

CDR3 DNA sequence: TGCAGCGCCGTGGGGCACTCTCGCACTGAAGCTTTCTTT. Residues: CSAVGHSRTEAFF. The V gene is TRBV29-1, the J gene TRBJ1-1; a weak D match, TRBD1 (5 bases). The CDR3 is made up of 13 amino acids. With 7 bases removed from V and 4 bases from J, the gap between germline ends came to 16 bases. Germline CDR1 and CDR2: SQVTM and ANQGSEA.

The V call is TRBV9, the J call TRBJ2-1; perhaps TRBD2 as D (5 bases). The CDR3 contains 17 residues. With 2 bases removed from V and 0 bases from J, the gap between germline ends came to 15 bases. Germline V gene lookup returns CDR1 SGDLS and CDR2 YYNGEE. The CDR3 sequence: CASSVSDWRNSYNEQFF. The CDR3 nucleotides are TGTGCCAGCAGCGTCTCGGACTGGAGAAACTCCTACAATGAGCAGTTCTTC. Combining the CDR3 with reference TRBV9 and TRBJ2-1 gives the whole variable domain DSGVTQTPKHLITATGQRVTLRCSPRSGDLSVYWYQQSLDQGLQFLIQYYNGEERAKGNILERFSAQQFPDLHSELNLSSLELGDSALYFCASSVSDWRNSYNEQFFGPGTRLTVL.

This sequence joins TRBV2 and TRBJ1-2, with TRBD1 matching 9 bases. The ends lost 5 bases at V and 5 bases at J; junction bases unmatched: 12. The germline V gene has CDR1 SNHLY and CDR2 FYNNEI. The length of the CDR3 is 16 residues. CDR3 coding DNA: TGTGCCAGCAGTATCGGGACAGGGTTCGGGGGATATGGCTACACCTTC. It translates to CASSIGTGFGGYGYTF.

The chain links TRBV5-1 to TRBJ1-1; D gene unclear. Germline CDR1 is SGHRS and CDR2 is YFSETQ. The CDR3 extends over 14 amino acids. Deletions cut 5 bases from V and 4 bases from J, with 15 bases between. This CDR3 reads CASSFVASLTEAFF. CDR3 nucleotides: TGCGCCAGCAGTTTTGTAGCGTCCCTCACTGAAGCTTTCTTT.

Details on this clone: In the same sample, other DNA sequences code for this CDR3. This sequence joins TRBV19 and TRBJ2-3; the D is unclear. Germline CDR1 is LNHDA and CDR2 is SQIVND (reference sequence). The CDR3 is made up of 15 amino acids. The V gene lost 2 bases and the J gene lost 0 bases, with 9 bases spanning the gap. The CDR3 here is CASSISGSSTDTQYF. The DNA for the CDR3 is TGTGCCAGTAGTATATCGGGTTCTAGCACAGATACGCAGTATTTT.

The chain uses TRBV5-1 and TRBJ2-3; 11 nucleotides align to TRBD2. The CDR3 runs 14 residues. J lost 4 bases, V lost 3 bases, and 1 base had no gene match. Looked up from germline, CDR1 is SGHRS and CDR2 is YFSETQ. The chain's CDR3 is CASSSSGRSDTQYF. The CDR3 nucleotides read TGCGCCAGCAGCTCTAGCGGGAGGTCAGATACGCAGTATTTT.

This clone was counted a few times. The rearrangement uses TRBV6-5 and TRBJ2-4, with D perhaps matching TRBD2 (7 bases). Germline CDR1 is MNHEY and CDR2 is SVGAGI. The CDR3 is made up of 14 amino acids. V was shortened by 7 bases and J by 0 bases, with 10 bases between the two germline ends. The chain's CDR3 is CASKGGIAKNIQYF. DNA for the CDR3: TGTGCCAGCAAGGGGGGGATAGCCAAAAACATTCAGTACTTC.

This chain connects TRBV10-2 to TRBJ1-6, with no clear D. The CDR3 sequence is 13 residues long. CDR1 WSHSY and CDR2 SAAADI come from the germline V gene. Trimming pared 8 bases from V and 0 bases from J, leaving 5 bases between. The CDR3: CASQRSYNSPLHF. The CDR3 coding sequence is TGCGCCAGCCAGCGCTCCTATAATTCACCCCTCCACTTT.

The chain uses TRBV19 and TRBJ1-5, with D uncertain. The CDR3 totals 15 residues. Germline loops: CDR1 LNHDA, CDR2 SQIVND (reference sequence). Trimming stripped 1 base from V and 6 bases from J, with 13 bases between. The CDR3 loop is CASSIAHTGSQPQHF. DNA for the CDR3: TGTGCCAGTAGTATAGCTCACACTGGGAGTCAGCCCCAGCATTTT.

The chain employs TRBV6-2 or TRBV6-3 and TRBJ1-5, with a possible D match to TRBD1 (6 bases). CDR3 size: 13 residues. Deletions cut 4 bases from V and 4 bases from J, with 8 bases between. CDR1 is MNHEY, CDR2 SVGEGT, per germline. CDR3 in DNA: TGTGCCAGCAGTTTTGACAGGAATCAGCCCCAGCATTTT. Its protein is CASSFDRNQPQHF.

This clone appeared a single time. Written as DNA, the CDR3 is TGCGCCAGCAGCTTGGCGGCAGGTGATGAGACCCAGTACTTC. Amino acid sequence: CASSLAAGDETQYF. The chain couples TRBV5-1 to TRBJ2-5; D not certain. This CDR3 comprises 14 residues. Germline V gene lookup returns CDR1 SGHRS and CDR2 YFSETQ. Between the trimmed V and J ends, which lost 0 bases and 5 bases, there was a span of 11 bases.